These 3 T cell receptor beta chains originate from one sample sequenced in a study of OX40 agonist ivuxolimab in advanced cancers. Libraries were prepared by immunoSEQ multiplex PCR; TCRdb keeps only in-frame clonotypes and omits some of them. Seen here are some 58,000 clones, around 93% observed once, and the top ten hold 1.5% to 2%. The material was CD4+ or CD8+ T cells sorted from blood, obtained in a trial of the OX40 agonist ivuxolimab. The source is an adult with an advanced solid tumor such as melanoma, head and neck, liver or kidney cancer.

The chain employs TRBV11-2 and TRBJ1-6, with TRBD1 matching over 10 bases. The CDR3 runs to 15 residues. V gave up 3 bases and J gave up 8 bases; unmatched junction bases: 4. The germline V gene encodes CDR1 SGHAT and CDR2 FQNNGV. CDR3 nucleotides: TGTGCCAGCAGCTTTTGGGACAGGGGACATTCACCCCTCCACTTT. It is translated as CASSFWDRGHSPLHF.

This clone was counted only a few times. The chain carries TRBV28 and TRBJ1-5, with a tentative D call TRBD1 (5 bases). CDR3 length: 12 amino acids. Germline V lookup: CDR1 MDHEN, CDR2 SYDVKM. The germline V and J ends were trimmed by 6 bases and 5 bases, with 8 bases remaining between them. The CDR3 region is CASRRGDQPQHF. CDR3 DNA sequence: TGTGCCAGCAGGCGAGGGGATCAGCCCCAGCATTTT.

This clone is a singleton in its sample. The CDR3 DNA is TGTGCCAGCAGTGAAACGGGATTTGGAAACACCATATATTTT. Translated: CASSETGFGNTIYF. The V gene is TRBV6-1, the J gene TRBJ1-3; D ambiguous. The CDR3 is 14 residues long. Trimming stripped 2 bases from V and 3 bases from J, with 8 bases between. Germline loops: CDR1 MNHNS, CDR2 SASEGT.